The 27 T cell receptor beta chains in this list originate from one sample, sequenced in a study of cytomegalovirus exposure and HLA in healthy donors. Use of 60 Vbeta and 13 Jbeta primers characterized the PCR. Generated by immunoSEQ multiplex PCR, the TCRdb table keeps only in-frame clones and is missing some. Recorded for this sample: about 96,000 clones. The sequenced material came from PBMCs. All receptors come from a woman under 40 in good health and CMV-seronegative.

This chain connects TRBV5-5 to TRBJ2-2, with TRBD1 identical over 9 bases. Germline CDR1 and CDR2: SGHKS and YYEKEE (reference sequence). The CDR3 loop spans 17 amino acids. V gave up 4 bases and J gave up 0 bases; unmatched junction bases: 7. The CDR3 sequence: CASSIPGQGANTGELFF. For the CDR3, the DNA is TGTGCCAGCAGCATACCGGGACAGGGAGCGAACACCGGGGAGCTGTTTTTT.

The chain combines TRBV6-1 with TRBJ2-5; D is undetermined. The tail of the sequence fits TRBJ2-7 better, so the J call may be wrong. CDR1 is MNHNS, CDR2 SASEGT, per germline. CDR3 length: 12 amino acids. The CDR3 nucleotides read TGTGCCAGCGAGGTCGGCGCTTACGAGCAGTACTTC. Translation gives CASEVGAYEQYF.

The chain links TRBV18 to TRBJ2-3, with 9 bases identical to TRBD2. J lost 4 bases, V lost 3 bases, and 2 bases had no gene match. Germline assignment: CDR1 KGHSH and CDR2 LQKENI. The CDR3 consists of 14 residues. CDR3 sequence: CASSPLAGPDTQYF. Written as DNA, the CDR3 is TGTGCCAGCTCACCTCTAGCGGGACCAGATACGCAGTATTTT. The full variable domain, with the rest looked up from reference TRBV18 and TRBJ2-3, is NAGVMQNPRHLVRRRGQEARLRCSPMKGHSHVYWYRQLPEEGLKFMVYLQKENIIDESGMPKERFSAEFPKEGPSILRIQQVVRGDSAAYFCASSPLAGPDTQYFGPGTRLTVL.

The rearrangement links TRBV2 to TRBJ2-7; the match to TRBD2 covers 9 bases. Germline V gene lookup returns CDR1 SNHLY and CDR2 FYNNEI. The V and J ends lost 10 bases and 0 bases, in that order; junction bases with no gene match: 4. CDR3 length: 13 amino acids. In DNA form, the CDR3 reads TGTGCCACCGCGGGGGGGCGCTCCTACGAGCAGTACTTC. Residues: CATAGGRSYEQYF. Together with reference TRBV2 and TRBJ2-7, the CDR3 gives the full variable domain: EPEVTQTPSHQVTQMGQEVILRCVPISNHLYFYWYRQILGQKVEFLVSFYNNEISEKSEIFDDQFSVERPDGSNFTLKIRSTKLEDSAMYFCATAGGRSYEQYFGPGTRLTVT.

The chain combines TRBV28 with TRBJ1-1, with 8 bases aligning to TRBD1. Germline trimming cut 6 bases from V and 5 bases from J; bases unmatched to any gene: 5. The CDR3 totals 13 residues. Per germline, CDR1 MDHEN and CDR2 SYDVKM. In DNA form, the CDR3 reads TGTGCCAGCAGGGCAGGGGGCCGGACTGAAGCTTTCTTT. Its protein product is CASRAGGRTEAFF.

The CDR3 DNA reads as TGTGCCAGCAGGCCCCTTTCGAGCACCGGGGAGCTGTTTTTT. It translates to CASRPLSSTGELFF. The chain links TRBV6-5 to TRBJ2-2; no reliable D call. In germline, CDR1 is MNHEY, CDR2 SVGAGI. Trimming shortened V by 6 bases and J by 4 bases, and 12 bases separated the two germline ends. This CDR3 has 14 amino acids.

The chain couples TRBV4-1 to TRBJ1-3; perhaps TRBD1 as D (5 bases). CDR3 length equals 15 residues. V was trimmed by 0 bases and J by 3 bases, leaving 9 bases between them. CDR1 is MGHRA, CDR2 YSYEKL, per germline. CDR3 residues: CASSQEGAGGNTIYF. The CDR3 bases are TGCGCCAGCAGCCAAGAAGGGGCCGGTGGAAACACCATATATTTT.

This chain links TRBV2 with TRBJ2-2; 7 positions match TRBD2. Trimming cost V 4 bases and J 6 bases; bases outside gene matches: 2. This CDR3 has 13 residues. Germline assignment: CDR1 SNHLY and CDR2 FYNNEI. CDR3 amino acids: CASSGGGAGELFF. CDR3 in DNA: TGTGCCAGCAGTGGGGGGGGTGCCGGGGAGCTGTTTTTT.

This chain connects TRBV9 to TRBJ2-1, with D uncertain. The CDR3 has 14 amino acids. CDR1 is SGDLS, CDR2 YYNGEE, per germline. The V end was cut by 1 base, the J end by 10 bases, with 15 bases between. CDR3 protein: CASSVIEVPTEQFF. The CDR3 nucleotides read TGTGCCAGCAGCGTAATTGAGGTGCCCACCGAGCAGTTCTTC.

J is TRBJ1-5 and V is TRBV28; D gene uncertain. The CDR3 runs to 16 residues. Germline loops: CDR1 MDHEN, CDR2 SYDVKM. Trimming stripped 3 bases from V and 0 bases from J, with 12 bases between. The CDR3 here is CASSFNAGNSNQPQHF. In DNA, the CDR3 is TGTGCCAGCAGTTTTAACGCGGGGAATAGCAATCAGCCCCAGCATTTT.

This chain links TRBV27 with TRBJ1-6; D is unresolved. The V end was cut by 3 bases, the J end by 7 bases, with 7 bases between. CDR1 and CDR2 (germline): MNHEY, SMNVEV (reference sequence). The CDR3 runs to 13 residues. In DNA form, the CDR3 reads TGTGCCAGCAGTTTGCGGGAGAATTCACCCCTCCACTTT. It translates to CASSLRENSPLHF.

The rearrangement links TRBV4-2 to TRBJ2-3; TRBD2 agrees at 11 bases. Germline CDR1 is LGHNA and CDR2 is YNFKEQ. V lost 4 bases, J lost 0 bases, and 6 bases stayed unmatched. The CDR3 contains 17 residues. In DNA form, the CDR3 reads TGTGCCAGCAGCCTTACCTTAGCGGGAGGGAGCACAGATACGCAGTATTTT. It is translated as CASSLTLAGGSTDTQYF.

This chain uses TRBV11-2 with TRBJ2-7; tentatively, D is TRBD2 (6 bases). This CDR3 has 14 amino acids. The V end was cut by 5 bases, the J end by 0 bases, with 11 bases between. CDR1 is SGHAT and CDR2 is FQNNGV in the germline V gene. CDR3 in DNA: TGTGCCAGCAGCCCCCTAGCGACCTCCTACGAGCAGTACTTC. Its protein product is CASSPLATSYEQYF.

The chain has TRBV29-1 and TRBJ2-1, with D perhaps matching TRBD2 (6 bases). The germline CDR1 and CDR2 sequences are SQVTM and ANQGSEA. Trimming shortened V by 7 bases and J by 5 bases, and 12 bases separated the two germline ends. The CDR3 loop spans 12 amino acids. Here the CDR3 reads CSAGGSHNEQFF. The CDR3 DNA reads as TGCAGCGCCGGGGGATCTCACAATGAGCAGTTCTTC.

CDR3 nucleotides: TGTGCCAGCAGCTTAACGCGGCGGCAGAACACTGAAGCTTTCTTT. Its translation is CASSLTRRQNTEAFF. This sequence joins TRBV7-3 and TRBJ1-1, with no clear D. The CDR3 sequence is 15 residues long. Germline-derived CDR1 and CDR2 are SGHTA and FQGTGA. Trimming took 0 bases from V and 1 from J, leaving 9 bases between them.

This chain connects TRBV9 to TRBJ2-2; D might be TRBD2 (6 bases). V was cut by 1 base and J by 2 bases, with 12 bases left in between. The germline V gene has CDR1 SGDLS and CDR2 YYNGEE. CDR3 length: 16 residues. This CDR3 reads CASSVTTSRNTGELFF. The CDR3 DNA follows: TGTGCCAGCAGCGTAACCACTAGCCGTAACACCGGGGAGCTGTTTTTT.

This chain's CDR3 is CASSPLSGEDEQYF. CDR3 sequence (DNA): TGTGCCAGCAGCCCCCTCTCGGGAGAGGACGAGCAGTACTTC. This chain joins TRBV9 and TRBJ2-7, with D tentatively TRBD2 (6 bases). This CDR3 region has 14 residues. Germline V gives CDR1 SGDLS, CDR2 YYNGEE. Trimming cost V 4 bases and J 5 bases, with 16 bases left between them.

This chain uses TRBV2 with TRBJ1-5; TRBD1 is a possible D gene (5 bases). The V end was cut by 7 bases, the J end by 3 bases, with 16 bases between. This CDR3 region has 15 residues. Germline-derived CDR1 and CDR2 are SNHLY and FYNNEI. The CDR3 here is CASTRWGGDNQPQHF. The CDR3 bases are TGTGCCAGCACTCGATGGGGGGGTGACAATCAGCCCCAGCATTTT.

This chain uses TRBV2 with TRBJ1-4, with 7 bases fitting TRBD1. In germline, CDR1 is SNHLY, CDR2 FYNNEI. This CDR3 has 13 amino acids. V shed 6 bases and J 8 bases; nucleotides not matched to a gene: 6. CDR3 sequence: CASRRGREEKLFF. In nucleotides, the CDR3 is TGTGCCAGCAGGAGGGGGCGAGAAGAAAAACTGTTTTTT.

V is TRBV5-6 and J is TRBJ2-4, with a weak D call TRBD2 (5 bases). The germline CDR1 and CDR2 sequences are SGHDT and YYEEEE. CDR3 length: 14 amino acids. Trimming took off 3 bases at V and 7 bases at J, with 14 bases between the two ends. CDR3 nucleotide sequence: TGTGCCAGCAGCTCGAGGAGGTCCGGGAACATTCAGTACTTC. It yields the protein CASSSRRSGNIQYF.

The V and J genes are TRBV4-1 and TRBJ2-5; 7 positions match TRBD2. Germline V CDR1 and CDR2: MGHRA, YSYEKL. V shed 7 bases and J 3 bases; nucleotides not matched to a gene: 14. There are 16 residues in the CDR3. CDR3 loop: CASTPLSASGEETQYF. The CDR3, as DNA: TGCGCCAGCACCCCCCTTTCGGCTAGCGGTGAAGAGACCCAGTACTTC.

The chain combines TRBV28 with TRBJ1-4; D uncertain. Trimming left V 5 bases short and J 6 bases short, with 16 bases between. The CDR3 consists of 15 residues. From germline, CDR1 is MDHEN and CDR2 SYDVKM. CDR3 in amino acids: CASSLTPRVHEKLFF. CDR3 coding DNA: TGTGCCAGCAGTCTAACCCCACGGGTCCATGAAAAACTGTTTTTT.

The rearrangement links TRBV5-1 to TRBJ2-7; 11 nucleotides agree with TRBD2. The CDR3 is 15 residues long. With 2 bases clipped from V and 2 bases from J, the junction kept 3 bases outside the gene matches. Germline CDR1 SGHRS, CDR2 YFSETQ. CDR3 region: CASSLLAGETYEQYF. CDR3 nucleotides: TGCGCCAGCAGCTTACTAGCGGGGGAGACCTACGAGCAGTACTTC.

The chain has TRBV2 and TRBJ1-6; 10 nucleotides match TRBD1. The CDR3 runs to 15 residues. CDR1 is SNHLY and CDR2 is FYNNEI in the germline V gene. V trimming: 7 bases; J trimming: 7 bases; junction bases outside the gene matches: 7. The CDR3 loop reads CASTMTGGGNSPLHF. Written as DNA, the CDR3 is TGTGCCAGCACCATGACAGGGGGCGGGAATTCACCCCTCCACTTT.

V usage is TRBV19 and J usage is TRBJ2-5, with TRBD1 identical over 8 bases. Germline CDR1 is LNHDA and CDR2 is SQIVND (reference sequence). V shed 1 base and J 7 bases; nucleotides not matched to a gene: 2. This CDR3 is built from 13 residues. CDR3 amino acids: CASSIAQGGTQYF. The DNA of the CDR3 is TGTGCCAGTAGTATAGCACAGGGGGGGACCCAGTACTTC.

V is TRBV30 and J is TRBJ1-1, with a tentative D call TRBD1 (6 bases). The CDR3 extends over 13 amino acids. Germline-derived CDR1 and CDR2 are GTSNPN and SVGIG (reference sequence). Trimming cost V 3 bases and J 3 bases, with 11 bases left between them. The CDR3 DNA reads as TGTGCCTGGAGCGTCCAGGGGTACACTGAAGCTTTCTTT. Translation gives CAWSVQGYTEAFF.

V gene TRBV19 combines with J gene TRBJ1-1; weak D call: TRBD1 (5 bases). V dropped 4 bases and J dropped 7 bases, with 16 bases sitting between them. This CDR3 contains 14 residues. Germline V gene lookup returns CDR1 LNHDA and CDR2 SQIVND (reference sequence). In DNA, the CDR3 is TGTGCCAGTAGTACCTCCTCGACAGAGTTTGAAGCTTTCTTT. Amino acid sequence: CASSTSSTEFEAFF.